These 14 T cell receptor beta chains were sequenced from one sample in a study of identical twins. From the 5' RACE reads, TCRdb called clonotypes with MiXCR, one entry per CDR3 protein. The data contain 750,000 to 950,000 distinct CDR3 sequences, approximately 13% of them seen just once; the ten biggest clones take up around 1.5%. This same sample was also part of a study on yellow fever vaccine responses in identical twins.

Sequencing was done on a sample of PBMCs. All receptors derive from a woman aged 18 to 35 in good health.

A few counts support this clonotype. The chain joins TRBV5-1 to TRBJ1-2; D possibly corresponds to TRBD1 (5 bases). V lost 0 bases, J lost 4 bases, and 10 bases lay in between. The CDR3 has 14 residues. The germline gives CDR1 SGHRS, CDR2 YFSETQ. DNA of the CDR3: TGCGCCAGCAGCTTGGACAGGACCGTCTATGGCTACACCTTC. It specifies CASSLDRTVYGYTF.

This clonotype has a handful of counts. This chain links TRBV28 with TRBJ2-1; 8 bases are a match to TRBD2. The CDR3 has 16 residues. CDR1 is MDHEN, CDR2 SYDVKM, per germline. J was trimmed by 2 bases and V by 4 bases; bases with no gene match: 7. The CDR3 here is CASSSPRGLAYNEQFF. The CDR3 DNA is TGTGCCAGCAGTTCACCCAGGGGACTAGCCTACAATGAGCAGTTCTTC.

This clonotype occurred a few times. The CDR3 region has the DNA TGTGCCAGCAGGACTAGCGGGAGGGGAGGGTCCGGGGAGCTGTTTTTT. This codes for CASRTSGRGGSGELFF. The V call is TRBV6-1, the J call TRBJ2-2, with TRBD2 matching 14 bases. Germline trimming cut 6 bases from V and 6 bases from J; bases unmatched to any gene: 6. Germline V gene data show CDR1 as MNHNS and CDR2 as SASEGT. This CDR3 spans 16 amino acids.

CDR3 region: CASSDQAGAHNEQFF. In DNA, the CDR3 is TGCGCCAGCAGTGACCAAGCGGGGGCCCACAATGAGCAGTTCTTC. This rearrangement joins TRBV10-2 to TRBJ2-1; 8 nucleotides line up with TRBD2. This CDR3 spans 15 amino acids. Trimming took 3 bases from V and 5 from J; bases not matched to a gene: 6. Looked up from germline, CDR1 is WSHSY and CDR2 is SAAADI.

This clonotype was found a few times. The gene calls are TRBV20-1 and TRBJ2-3, with D unresolved. The length of the CDR3 is 12 residues. V gave up 6 bases and J gave up 6 bases, with 13 bases separating them. The germline CDR1 and CDR2 sequences are DFQATT and SNEGSKA (reference sequence). The CDR3: CSAPRIPDTQYF. DNA of the CDR3: TGCAGTGCCCCCAGGATCCCGGATACGCAGTATTTT.

This chain uses TRBV28 with TRBJ1-2; no firm D call. CDR1 is MDHEN and CDR2 is SYDVKM in the germline V gene. The CDR3 runs 14 residues. V was clipped by 6 bases and J by 5 bases, with 16 bases between them. This CDR3 reads CASRSNPDQYGYTF. DNA of the CDR3: TGTGCCAGCAGATCGAACCCCGACCAATATGGCTACACCTTC.

The CDR3 DNA reads as TGTGCCAGCAGCGTAGGGGGGGCGGGAAGGGGAGAAGAGACCCAGTACTTC. Translation gives CASSVGGAGRGEETQYF. This chain uses TRBV9 with TRBJ2-5; the D call may be TRBD1 or TRBD2 (6 bases each). Germline-derived CDR1 and CDR2 are SGDLS and YYNGEE. Trimming cost V 0 bases and J 3 bases, with 18 bases left between them. The CDR3 loop spans 17 amino acids.

This clonotype was recorded a few times. The chain is built from TRBV5-1 and TRBJ2-2, with D perhaps given as TRBD1 or TRBD2 (5 bases each). Trimming removed 3 bases at V and 10 bases at J, with 10 bases between. The germline gives CDR1 SGHRS, CDR2 YFSETQ. The CDR3 sequence is 12 residues long. The CDR3 loop is CASSSGTTELFF. In DNA form, the CDR3 reads TGCGCCAGCAGCTCCGGGACCACGGAGCTGTTTTTT.

This clonotype was observed a handful of times. V and J are TRBV2 and TRBJ2-1, with TRBD2 matching over 8 bases. After removal of 4 bases from V and 3 bases from J, the junction contained 5 bases not matched to a gene. The CDR3 contains 15 residues. Germline V lookup: CDR1 SNHLY, CDR2 FYNNEI. CDR3 DNA sequence: TGTGCCAGCAGTGTACGACTAGCGATCTACAATGAGCAGTTCTTC. This translates into CASSVRLAIYNEQFF.

This clonotype was recorded many times. J is TRBJ2-1 and V is TRBV4-1; the D is unclear. The germline V gene has CDR1 MGHRA and CDR2 YSYEKL. Trimming took 3 bases from V and 7 from J, leaving 7 bases between them. The CDR3 loop spans 12 amino acids. The CDR3 nucleotides are TGCGCCAGCAGCCAGAGTACGAATGAGCAGTTCTTC. It translates to CASSQSTNEQFF.

This clonotype was found a few times. The CDR3 loop reads CASSLAVGLNTEAFF. The DNA for the CDR3 is TGTGCCAGCAGCTTAGCGGTAGGTTTGAACACTGAAGCTTTCTTT. The chain employs TRBV7-2 and TRBJ1-1, with D unclear. The CDR3 runs to 15 residues. V lost 0 bases to trimming and J lost 0 bases, with 8 bases between them. CDR1 SGHTA and CDR2 FQGNSA come from the germline V gene. The whole variable domain, remainder taken from reference TRBV7-2 and TRBJ1-1, is GAGVSQSPSNKVTEKGKDVELRCDPISGHTALYWYRQSLGQGLEFLIYFQGNSAPDKSGLPSDRFSAERTGGSVSTLTIQRTQQEDSAVYLCASSLAVGLNTEAFFGQGTRLTVV.

The chain recombines TRBV28 with TRBJ2-5; D may be TRBD1 or TRBD2 (5 bases each). The V end lost 5 bases, the J end lost 5 bases, and 15 bases lay between the germline ends. CDR3 length equals 14 residues. From germline, CDR1 is MDHEN and CDR2 SYDVKM. This CDR3 is CASSPRDLHETQYF. As DNA, the CDR3 is TGTGCCAGCAGTCCCCGGGACCTACACGAGACCCAGTACTTC.

The sample holds many counts of this clonotype. This chain links TRBV11-3 with TRBJ2-1; no reliable D call. Looked up from germline, CDR1 is SGHNT and CDR2 is YENEEA. The CDR3 is made up of 13 amino acids. Trimming removed 3 bases at V and 2 bases at J, with 5 bases between. The CDR3 sequence: CASSFRTYNEQFF. The CDR3 bases are TGTGCCAGCAGCTTCCGAACCTACAATGAGCAGTTCTTC.

This clonotype was detected only a few times. The chain is built from TRBV7-8 and TRBJ2-3; D gene ambiguous. This CDR3 contains 15 residues. Germline V gives CDR1 SGHVS, CDR2 FQNEAQ. V lost 4 bases and J 1 base, leaving 12 bases between the germline ends. CDR3 nucleotide sequence: TGTGCCAGCAGCTCCTTTGCCCAGGGCACAGATACGCAGTATTTT. Encoded protein: CASSSFAQGTDTQYF.